This T cell receptor (beta chain) originates from a study of long-term antiretroviral therapy in people with HIV. The V gene lost 7 bases and the J gene lost 6 bases, with 22 bases spanning the gap. The CDR3 extends over 16 amino acids. Germline V gene data show CDR1 as LNHDA and CDR2 as SQIVND (reference sequence). Version v3.0 of the immunoSEQ assay ran at survey level. The method was immunoSEQ multiplex PCR; TCRdb's version includes in-frame clones alone and lacks a portion of them. This sample has about 14,000 clones; around four fifths occur once, and the top ten carry about 15%. J is TRBJ1-5 and V is TRBV19; D is possibly TRBD1 (5 bases). The sequence was collected from a woman aged 40-49 years with HIV. The specimen comprised unsorted PBMCs, sampled 1.8 years before starting antiretroviral therapy. CDR3 nucleotide sequence: TGTGCCAGTACGAGGGGCAGGACCCCTGGGTCTCAGCCCCAGCATTTT. Its translation: CASTRGRTPGSQPQHF.